The present entry profiles one T cell receptor (beta chain) with its context. The same CDR3 can be traced to other DNA sequences in this sample. This specimen belongs to a study of shared T cell receptors in the human thymus. Using immunoSEQ multiplex PCR, the repertoire was profiled, and TCRdb retains in-frame clones only, with some absent. Of hundreds of thousands of clones in the sample, about 89% were seen once. These same records also appear under a second study, on human thymus T cells. Per that paper: Immunologically healthy infants in Finland undergoing congenital heart defect surgery were the donors.

This TCR came from a boy in the first two years of life with a congenital heart defect. Material for sequencing was thymocytes.

As DNA, the CDR3 is TGCAGTGCTAGAGACAGCTACGAGCAGTACTTC. The encoded protein is CSARDSYEQYF. The J gene is TRBJ2-7, the V gene TRBV20-1; no clear D. Germline loops: CDR1 DFQATT, CDR2 SNEGSKA (reference sequence). The CDR3 consists of 11 residues. V was cut by 0 bases and J by 3 bases, with 3 bases left in between.